The 17 T cell receptor beta chains below come from one sample, sequenced in a study of cytomegalovirus exposure and HLA in healthy donors (dated by TCRdb to 2017 to 2019). The library was obtained by the immunoSEQ multiplex PCR assay. For the multiplex PCR, a mixture combining 60 forward primers for TCR Vbeta segments and 13 reverse primers for TCR Jbeta segments was used. Not all clones reach the TCRdb copy of this immuneACCESS table, which keeps in-frame sequences only. Checked studies attribute under half of the gap to unresolved V genes and leave the rest unexplained. The table for this sample shows just under 60,000 clones. The biggest ten clones account for 4% of the sample. The sequenced material came from PBMCs. The receptors come from a male donor in good health and CMV-seronegative.

This chain links TRBV7-2 with TRBJ1-1; D may be TRBD1 (6 bases). The germline V gene has CDR1 SGHTA and CDR2 FQGNSA. The ends were cut back, 1 base at V and 11 bases at J, with 17 bases in the middle. The CDR3 sequence is 14 residues long. CDR3: CASSLGGQLREAFF. In DNA form, the CDR3 reads TGTGCCAGCAGCTTAGGTGGACAGCTACGAGAGGCTTTCTTT.

The gene calls are TRBV7-3 and TRBJ2-1, with 10 nucleotides matching TRBD1. The CDR3 runs 14 residues. Germline assignment: CDR1 SGHTA and CDR2 FQGTGA. The trim removed 5 bases at V and 7 bases at J, leaving 5 bases unmatched. CDR3 sequence: CASSRRTGGNEQFF. The CDR3 bases are TGTGCCAGCAGCAGACGGACAGGGGGTAATGAGCAGTTCTTC.

CDR3 nucleotides: TGTGCCAGCAGCGTGGAACCGGGAAGGGAAAAACTGTTTTTT. Its protein product is CASSVEPGREKLFF. The chain recombines TRBV9 with TRBJ1-4, with D hard to call. The CDR3 is made up of 14 amino acids. V lost 2 bases to trimming and J lost 8 bases, with 13 bases between them. From germline, CDR1 is SGDLS and CDR2 YYNGEE.

This chain links TRBV7-8 with TRBJ2-1, with TRBD1 matching 8 bases. The CDR3 has 15 amino acids. Germline V lookup: CDR1 SGHVS, CDR2 FQNEAQ. V shed 5 bases, J shed 5 bases, and the junction held 8 bases outside the gene matches. Written as DNA, the CDR3 is TGTGCCAGCAGCCCCCGGGACAGGCCGGACAATGAGCAGTTCTTC. It specifies CASSPRDRPDNEQFF. Based on the CDR3 plus reference TRBV7-8 and TRBJ2-1, the full variable domain is GAGVSQSPRYKVAKRGQDVALRCDPISGHVSLFWYQQALGQGPEFLTYFQNEAQLDKSGLPSDRFFAERPEGSVSTLKIQRTQQEDSAVYLCASSPRDRPDNEQFFGPGTRLTVL.

The chain couples TRBV19 to TRBJ1-2, with D tentatively TRBD1 (5 bases). V was clipped by 5 bases and J by 2 bases, with 21 bases between them. The CDR3 is 17 amino acids. Germline loops: CDR1 LNHDA, CDR2 SQIVND (reference sequence). The CDR3: CASSAEDTPQRNYGYTF. DNA of the CDR3: TGTGCCAGTAGTGCCGAGGACACTCCCCAAAGGAACTATGGCTACACCTTC.

The genes are TRBV19 and TRBJ2-1; D ambiguous. The CDR3 is made up of 15 amino acids. The V gene's germline CDR1 is LNHDA and CDR2 SQIVND (reference sequence). The V end lost 7 bases, the J end lost 0 bases, and 13 bases lay between the germline ends. CDR3 bases: TGTGCCAGTACCCCGGGTGGTAGCTCCTACAATGAGCAGTTCTTC. It translates to CASTPGGSSYNEQFF.

The V gene is TRBV4-3, the J gene TRBJ1-6, with a possible D match to TRBD1 (6 bases). The germline V gene has CDR1 LGHNA and CDR2 YSLEER. Between the trimmed V and J ends, which lost 4 bases and 0 bases, there was a span of 19 bases. This CDR3 comprises 19 residues. CDR3 residues: CASSPGWGRGNSYNSPLHF. CDR3 DNA sequence: TGCGCCAGCAGCCCGGGTTGGGGGCGAGGGAACTCCTATAATTCACCCCTCCACTTT.

The CDR3 DNA is TGTGCCATCAGTGAGCGGGACTATGGCTACACCTTC. This gives the protein CAISERDYGYTF. The chain joins TRBV10-3 to TRBJ1-2; D not resolved. The CDR3 has 12 residues. V lost 2 bases and J 3 bases, leaving 4 bases between the germline ends. The germline CDR1 and CDR2 sequences are ENHRY and SYGVKD.

The chain links TRBV4-1 to TRBJ1-6; 9 bases are a match to TRBD1. The CDR3 totals 17 residues. V dropped 0 bases and J dropped 7; count of bases not matched to a gene: 7. Germline V CDR1 and CDR2: MGHRA, YSYEKL. CDR3: CASSQDPTGGQNSPLHF. In DNA form, the CDR3 reads TGCGCCAGCAGCCAAGATCCCACAGGGGGCCAGAATTCACCCCTCCACTTT.

The V call is TRBV18, the J call TRBJ1-4; no clear D. The CDR3 contains 12 residues. The V gene's germline CDR1 is KGHSH and CDR2 LQKENI. The V and J ends lost 3 bases and 4 bases respectively, with 3 bases between them. In DNA, the CDR3 is TGTGCCAGCTCACCCGGTAATGAAAAACTGTTTTTT. Its protein product is CASSPGNEKLFF.

J is TRBJ2-3 and V is TRBV9; 7 bases match TRBD2. J was trimmed by 7 bases and V by 0 bases; bases with no gene match: 8. Germline CDR1 is SGDLS and CDR2 is YYNGEE. This CDR3 contains 15 residues. This chain's CDR3 is CASSVGAGELNTQYF. CDR3 in DNA: TGTGCCAGCAGCGTAGGGGCGGGGGAGTTGAATACGCAGTATTTT.

The chain links TRBV18 to TRBJ2-3, with 7 bases aligning to TRBD1. The germline gives CDR1 KGHSH, CDR2 LQKENI. The CDR3 has 15 residues. With 3 bases clipped from V and 0 bases from J, the junction kept 3 bases outside the gene matches. The CDR3 bases are TGTGCCAGCTCACCGGGACAGCTAAGCACAGATACGCAGTATTTT. Its translation: CASSPGQLSTDTQYF.

The V and J genes are TRBV20-1 and TRBJ2-7; D is unclear. Looked up from germline, CDR1 is DFQATT and CDR2 is SNEGSKA (reference sequence). The germline V and J ends were trimmed by 3 bases and 3 bases, with 6 bases remaining between them. The length of the CDR3 is 11 residues. CDR3 protein: CSASTYYEQYF. The CDR3 DNA reads as TGCAGTGCTAGCACTTACTACGAGCAGTACTTC.

On this clone itself: At one end, the junction sequence differs from germline, possibly due to a read error. This sequence joins TRBV5-1 and TRBJ2-1; 9 nucleotides align to TRBD2. Germline loops: CDR1 SGHRS, CDR2 YFSETQ. This CDR3 is 18 amino acids long. Here the CDR3 DNA reads TGCGCCAGCCGACTAAACCGCGCGGGGGGGAGCTCCGACAATGAGCAGTTCTTC. Its protein product is CASRLNRAGGSSDNEQFF.

The chain has TRBV2 and TRBJ1-4, with 9 bases that match TRBD1. CDR3 length: 14 amino acids. After removal of 3 bases from V and 5 bases from J, the junction contained 1 base not matched to a gene. CDR1 is SNHLY, CDR2 FYNNEI, per germline. Here the CDR3 DNA reads TGTGCCAGCAGTGACGACAGGGGGAATGAAAAACTGTTTTTT. It encodes CASSDDRGNEKLFF.

The chain recombines TRBV5-1 with TRBJ2-5, with TRBD2 as a possible D gene (8 bases). Germline CDR1 SGHRS, CDR2 YFSETQ. CDR3 length: 14 amino acids. Trimming cost V 5 bases and J 4 bases, with 15 bases left between them. The CDR3 DNA sequence: TGCGCCAGCAGAGAGGGGGCGGGGGGAGAGACCCAGTACTTC. Encoded protein: CASREGAGGETQYF.

The genes are TRBV19 and TRBJ1-2, with D perhaps TRBD1 (5 bases). Between the trimmed V and J ends, which lost 6 bases and 6 bases, there was a span of 20 bases. Germline-derived CDR1 and CDR2 are LNHDA and SQIVND (reference sequence). The CDR3 totals 15 residues. CDR3 bases: TGTGCCAGTAGCGCAACGACCCCATTAGGGGATGGCTACACCTTC. Its translation is CASSATTPLGDGYTF.